The 22 T cell receptor beta chains given below trace back to one sample, sequenced in a study of T-cell reconstitution after alpha-beta-depleted transplantation in children. Unique molecular identifiers were used in preparing the TCRbeta library. TCRdb re-analysed the PCR reads in MiXCR, keeping a single row per CDR3 protein. The repertoire holds more than 300,000 distinct CDR3 sequences, with around 15% as singletons. Sequences were derived from PBMCs, mostly from graft donor cells, sampled 360 days after TCRalphabeta/CD19-depleted stem cell transplant. All receptors come from a male patient aged 2-10 years who had a stem cell transplant for acute lymphoblastic leukemia, so the T cells may come from the graft donor.

This chain connects TRBV6-5 to TRBJ1-2; possibly TRBD1 for D (6 bases). The CDR3 runs 15 residues. With 8 bases removed from V and 3 bases from J, the gap between germline ends came to 19 bases. Germline CDR1 reads MNHEY; CDR2 reads SVGAGI. This chain's CDR3 is CASGYREDGYYGYTF. The DNA for the CDR3 is TGTGCCAGCGGATACAGGGAGGATGGCTACTATGGCTACACCTTC.

This chain uses TRBV29-1 with TRBJ2-5; perhaps TRBD1 as D (5 bases). V was cut by 3 bases and J by 5 bases, with 16 bases left in between. Germline-derived CDR1 and CDR2 are SQVTM and ANQGSEA. CDR3 size: 14 residues. The CDR3 sequence: CSVDGVGLGETQYF. CDR3 nucleotide sequence: TGCAGCGTTGACGGCGTGGGGCTGGGGGAGACCCAGTACTTC.

The V call is TRBV28, the J call TRBJ2-5, with 7 bases that match TRBD2. The CDR3 is 15 residues long. Germline CDR1 reads MDHEN; CDR2 reads SYDVKM. After removal of 6 bases from V and 1 base from J, the junction contained 8 bases not matched to a gene. CDR3 sequence reads: CASSWGGVLQETQYF. CDR3 sequence (DNA): TGTGCCAGCAGCTGGGGGGGGGTACTCCAAGAGACCCAGTACTTC.

The chain combines TRBV12-3 or TRBV12-4 with TRBJ2-3; perhaps D is TRBD1 or TRBD2 (5 bases each). The CDR3 contains 12 residues. With 6 bases removed from V and 8 bases from J, the gap between germline ends came to 12 bases. DNA for the CDR3: TGTGCCAGCAGCCTAACTAGGGGTACGCAGTATTTT. Residues: CASSLTRGTQYF.

The table lists this clonotype with a few counts. This chain joins TRBV20-1 and TRBJ2-7, with 8 bases matching TRBD1. J was trimmed by 7 bases and V by 7 bases; bases with no gene match: 9. There are 12 residues in the CDR3. Germline V lookup: CDR1 DFQATT, CDR2 SNEGSKA (reference sequence). The CDR3 is CSVQQGAREQYF. CDR3 bases: TGCAGTGTTCAGCAGGGGGCGAGGGAGCAGTACTTC.

This clonotype was counted many times. V usage is TRBV6-2 or TRBV6-3 and J usage is TRBJ2-7; a weak D match, TRBD2 (6 bases). The CDR3 extends over 13 amino acids. V was cut by 6 bases and J by 5 bases, with 14 bases left in between. CDR1 is MNHEY and CDR2 is SVGEGT in the germline V gene. This chain's CDR3 is CASSLSRENEQYF. CDR3 sequence (DNA): TGTGCCAGCAGCCTCTCCCGGGAGAACGAGCAGTACTTC.

This clonotype was seen at least ten times. The chain uses TRBV5-1 and TRBJ2-1, with TRBD2 identical over 12 bases. CDR1 is SGHRS and CDR2 is YFSETQ in the germline V gene. V lost 0 bases and J lost 8; bases outside the gene matches: 6. This CDR3 contains 16 residues. The CDR3 sequence is CASSLGGLAGGDEQFF. Here the CDR3 DNA reads TGCGCCAGCAGCTTGGGTGGCCTAGCGGGAGGGGATGAGCAGTTCTTC.

The chain combines TRBV6-5 with TRBJ1-2; tentative D call: TRBD1 (5 bases). Germline V gene data show CDR1 as MNHEY and CDR2 as SVGAGI. Between the trimmed V and J ends, which lost 5 bases and 6 bases, there was a span of 19 bases. This CDR3 has 15 residues. The CDR3 loop is CASSTRRVTGDGYTF. CDR3 DNA: TGTGCCAGCAGTACCCGACGGGTCACAGGAGATGGCTACACCTTC.

This clonotype was seen a handful of times. The chain joins TRBV4-1 to TRBJ2-7; D remains ambiguous. This CDR3 has 15 amino acids. CDR1 is MGHRA and CDR2 is YSYEKL in the germline V gene. V was pared by 0 bases and J by 3 bases, with 12 bases between. DNA of the CDR3: TGCGCCAGCAGCCAAGATCCGAGCCCCCTCTACGAGCAGTACTTC. Its protein product is CASSQDPSPLYEQYF.

V is TRBV5-1 and J is TRBJ2-5, with 13 bases lining up with TRBD2. V gave up 5 bases and J gave up 1 base; unmatched junction bases: 5. Looked up from germline, CDR1 is SGHRS and CDR2 is YFSETQ. The CDR3 is 16 amino acids. The CDR3 sequence: CASSTGTSGVQETQYF. The DNA of the CDR3 is TGCGCCAGCAGTACCGGGACTAGCGGGGTCCAAGAGACCCAGTACTTC.

This clonotype was counted ten times or more. The genes are TRBV29-1 and TRBJ2-1; no firm D call. CDR3 length: 13 residues. Germline V gene lookup returns CDR1 SQVTM and CDR2 ANQGSEA. Trimming shortened V by 3 bases and J by 3 bases, and 9 bases separated the two germline ends. This CDR3 is CSVEPKSYNEQFF. CDR3 in DNA: TGCAGCGTTGAGCCCAAGAGCTACAATGAGCAGTTCTTC.

This clonotype was detected only a few times. The chain carries TRBV12-3 or TRBV12-4 and TRBJ2-2, with 10 positions matching TRBD1. J was trimmed by 5 bases and V by 5 bases; bases with no gene match: 17. CDR3 length: 19 residues. The CDR3 DNA reads as TGTGCCAGCAGTCCCGACCTCCTAGACAGGGGGCGCCGGACCGGGGAGCTGTTTTTT. Translation gives CASSPDLLDRGRRTGELFF.

This clonotype was seen at least ten times. The chain carries TRBV28 and TRBJ2-7; unclear D gene. V was trimmed by 4 bases and J by 2 bases, leaving 12 bases between them. The CDR3 is 14 amino acids. Germline assignment: CDR1 MDHEN and CDR2 SYDVKM. The CDR3 reads CASSSPDGPYEQYF. In DNA form, the CDR3 reads TGTGCCAGCAGTTCCCCGGACGGACCCTACGAGCAGTACTTC.

This clonotype turned up a few times. The J gene is TRBJ1-2, the V gene TRBV29-1; a weak D match, TRBD1 (5 bases). The CDR3 is made up of 14 amino acids. Per the germline V gene, CDR1 is SQVTM and CDR2 is ANQGSEA. Trimming took off 6 bases at V and 5 bases at J, with 19 bases between the two ends. CDR3 sequence reads: CSVPQDREPYGYTF. The CDR3 DNA follows: TGCAGCGTCCCACAGGACCGCGAACCTTATGGCTACACCTTC.

This clonotype has only a few counts. This chain joins TRBV2 and TRBJ2-7; TRBD1 matches 7 bases. This CDR3 has 15 amino acids. Losses at the gene ends were 3 bases for V and 0 bases for J; bases not matched to a gene: 5. CDR1 is SNHLY, CDR2 FYNNEI, per germline. In nucleotides, the CDR3 is TGTGCCAGCAGTGAGGGGGACAGATCCTCCTACGAGCAGTACTTC. Amino acids: CASSEGDRSSYEQYF. The full variable domain, its missing parts supplied by reference TRBV2 and TRBJ2-7, is EPEVTQTPSHQVTQMGQEVILRCVPISNHLYFYWYRQILGQKVEFLVSFYNNEISEKSEIFDDQFSVERPDGSNFTLKIRSTKLEDSAMYFCASSEGDRSSYEQYFGPGTRLTVT.

This chain uses TRBV7-9 with TRBJ2-3; 8 bases line up with TRBD2. The junction had 8 bases not matched to a gene; V was cut back by 4 bases and J by 2 bases. CDR3 length equals 16 residues. Germline CDR1 SEHNR, CDR2 FQNEAQ (reference sequence). The CDR3 sequence is CASSSRGLGVTDTQYF. CDR3 DNA sequence: TGTGCCAGCAGCTCCCGGGGACTAGGCGTCACAGATACGCAGTATTTT. Together with reference TRBV7-9 and TRBJ2-3, the CDR3 gives the full variable domain: DTGVSQNPRHKITKRGQNVTFRCDPISEHNRLYWYRQTLGQGPEFLTYFQNEAQLEKSRLLSDRFSAERPKGSFSTLEIQRTEQGDSAMYLCASSSRGLGVTDTQYFGPGTRLTVL.

This clonotype was recorded many times. The V call is TRBV6-1, the J call TRBJ2-5, with unresolved D. V lost 5 bases and J 2 bases, leaving 6 bases between the germline ends. This CDR3 is 12 amino acids long. Germline CDR1 reads MNHNS; CDR2 reads SASEGT. CDR3 bases: TGTGCCAGCAGTACCCTACAAGAGACCCAGTACTTC. It is translated as CASSTLQETQYF.

The sample holds many counts of this clonotype. V and J are TRBV7-3 and TRBJ2-3; 7 bases match TRBD2. V shed 8 bases and J 2 bases; nucleotides not matched to a gene: 7. CDR1 and CDR2 (germline): SGHTA, FQGTGA. The CDR3 is 14 residues long. CDR3 nucleotide sequence: TGTGCCAGCTCCGCAGCGGGGTTCACAGATACGCAGTATTTT. This codes for CASSAAGFTDTQYF.

The rearrangement links TRBV12-3 or TRBV12-4 to TRBJ2-3; TRBD1 matches at 9 bases. The CDR3 is made up of 16 amino acids. After removal of 4 bases from V and 6 bases from J, the junction contained 11 bases not matched to a gene. CDR3 nucleotide sequence: TGTGCCAGCAGTTCGAGACTGAGGACAGGGGCGGATACGCAGTATTTT. Its translation is CASSSRLRTGADTQYF.

J is TRBJ2-5 and V is TRBV27; a weak D match, TRBD2 (7 bases). Germline CDR1 is MNHEY and CDR2 is SMNVEV (reference sequence). Trimming left V 6 bases short and J 4 bases short, with 15 bases between. The CDR3 covers 14 residues. The CDR3 DNA reads TGTGCCAGCAGCCGCTCGGGGGGCGGAGAGACCCAGTACTTC. Its protein product is CASSRSGGGETQYF.

This chain links TRBV4-2 with TRBJ1-2, with TRBD1 as a possible D gene (5 bases). The ends were cut back, 0 bases at V and 3 bases at J, with 8 bases in the middle. The CDR3 spans 14 residues. CDR1 and CDR2 (germline): LGHNA, YNFKEQ. CDR3 sequence reads: CASSQEGLYYGYTF. CDR3 bases: TGTGCCAGCAGCCAAGAGGGACTGTACTATGGCTACACCTTC.

This clonotype was seen a few times. The chain links TRBV24-1 to TRBJ2-1; 9 bases agree with TRBD2. V was pared by 9 bases and J by 10 bases, with 27 bases of the junction left unmatched. The CDR3 length is 19 residues. Per germline, CDR1 KGHDR and CDR2 SFDVKD. In DNA form, the CDR3 reads TGTGCCACCGGGGGGGTCAGGGTCAATAGTGCGGGAGGGCCATTGGAGCAGTTCTTC. Encoded protein: CATGGVRVNSAGGPLEQFF.